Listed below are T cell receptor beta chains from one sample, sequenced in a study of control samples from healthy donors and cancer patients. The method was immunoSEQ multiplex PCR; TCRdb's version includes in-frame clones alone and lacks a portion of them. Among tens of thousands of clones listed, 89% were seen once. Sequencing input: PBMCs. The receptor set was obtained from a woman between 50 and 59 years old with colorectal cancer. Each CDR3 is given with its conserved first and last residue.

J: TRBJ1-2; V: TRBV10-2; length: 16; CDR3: CASSEDRGTLGYGYTF
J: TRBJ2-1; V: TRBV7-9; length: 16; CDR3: CASSLTSGLAGREQFF
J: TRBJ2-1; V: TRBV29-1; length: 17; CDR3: CSVGGARATSSYNEQFF
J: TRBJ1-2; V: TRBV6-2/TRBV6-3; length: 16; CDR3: CASSQDRGRGHYGYTF
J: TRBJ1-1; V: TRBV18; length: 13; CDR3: CASSPQTGDRAFF
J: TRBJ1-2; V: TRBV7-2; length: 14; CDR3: CASSLVPATYGYTF
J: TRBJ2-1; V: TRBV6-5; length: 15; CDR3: CASSRGQGFYNEQFF
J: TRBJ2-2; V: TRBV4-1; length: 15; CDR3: CASSQAGANTGELFF
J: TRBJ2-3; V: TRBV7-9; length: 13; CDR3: CASRPAVSDTQYF
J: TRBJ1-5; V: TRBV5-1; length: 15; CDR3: CASSLDGYSNQPQHF
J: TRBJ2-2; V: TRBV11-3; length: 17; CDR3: CASSFASGTVNTGELFF
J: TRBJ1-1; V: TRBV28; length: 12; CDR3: CASSLLWTEAFF
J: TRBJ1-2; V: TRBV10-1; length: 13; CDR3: CASSETGAYGYTF
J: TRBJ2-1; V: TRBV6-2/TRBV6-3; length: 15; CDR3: CASSWTSGGANEQFF
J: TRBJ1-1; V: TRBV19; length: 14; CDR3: CASSIDGGNTEAFF
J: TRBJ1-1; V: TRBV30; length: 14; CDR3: CAWSVGGARTEAFF
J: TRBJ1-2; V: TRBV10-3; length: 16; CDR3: CAISDSMTGGVYGYTF
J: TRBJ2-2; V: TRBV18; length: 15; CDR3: CASSPSGLNTGELFF
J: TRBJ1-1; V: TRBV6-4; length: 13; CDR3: CASSFSGNTEAFF
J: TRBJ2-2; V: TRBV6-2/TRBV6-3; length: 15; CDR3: CASSPTGKDTGELFF
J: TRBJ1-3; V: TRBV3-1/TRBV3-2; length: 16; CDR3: CASSQERALTRDTIYF
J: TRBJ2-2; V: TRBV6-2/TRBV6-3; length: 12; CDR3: CASSPWPGELFF
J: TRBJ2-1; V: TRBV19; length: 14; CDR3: CASSIRGTNNEQFF
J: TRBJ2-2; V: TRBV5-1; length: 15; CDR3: CASSVGQGADGELFF
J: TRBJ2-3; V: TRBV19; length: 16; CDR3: CASSIQAGSSTDTQYF
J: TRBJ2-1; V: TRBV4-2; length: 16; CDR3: CASSQGLAGLHNEQFF
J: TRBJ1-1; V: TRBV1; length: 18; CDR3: CTSSHPRVFRGLNTEAFF
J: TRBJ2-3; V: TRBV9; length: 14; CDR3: CASSRAGGLDTQYF
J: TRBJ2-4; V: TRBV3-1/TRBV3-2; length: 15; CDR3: CASSQGSGAKNIQYF
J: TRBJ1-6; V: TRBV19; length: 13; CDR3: CASMITVNSPLHF
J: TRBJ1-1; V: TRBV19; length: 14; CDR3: CASQMARGNTEAFF
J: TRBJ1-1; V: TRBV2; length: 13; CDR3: CASSEMDQIEAFF
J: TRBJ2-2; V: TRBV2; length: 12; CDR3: CASRENTGELFF
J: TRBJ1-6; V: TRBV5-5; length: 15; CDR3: CASSLSLGERSPLHF
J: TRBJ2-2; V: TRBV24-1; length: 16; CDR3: CATSDATAGDTGELFF
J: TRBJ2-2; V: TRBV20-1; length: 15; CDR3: CSASGGGANTGELFF
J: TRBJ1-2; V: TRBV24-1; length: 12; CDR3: CATSDLIDGYTF
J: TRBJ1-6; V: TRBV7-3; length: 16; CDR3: CASSAGGPSYNSPLHF
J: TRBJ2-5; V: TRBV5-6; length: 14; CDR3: CASSRLHTGETQYF
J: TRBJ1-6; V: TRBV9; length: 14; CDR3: CASSTGQGYSPLHF
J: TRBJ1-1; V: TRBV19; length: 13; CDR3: CASSIVSSSEAFF
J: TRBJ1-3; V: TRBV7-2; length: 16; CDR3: CASSLAPLGRGNTIYF
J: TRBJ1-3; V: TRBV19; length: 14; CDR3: CASSPGQLYNTIYF
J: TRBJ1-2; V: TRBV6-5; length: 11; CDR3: CASTRGYGYTF
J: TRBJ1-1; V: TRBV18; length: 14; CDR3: CASSPRAERTEAFF
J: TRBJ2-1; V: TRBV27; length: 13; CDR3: CASSSKIYNEQFF
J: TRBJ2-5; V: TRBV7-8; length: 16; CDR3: CASSPGLAGGRQTQYF
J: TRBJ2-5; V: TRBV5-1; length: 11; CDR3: CASSLKETQYF
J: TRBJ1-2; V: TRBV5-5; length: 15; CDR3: CASSLPGGHLGGYTF
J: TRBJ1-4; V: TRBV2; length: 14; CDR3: CASSEGGKQEKLFF
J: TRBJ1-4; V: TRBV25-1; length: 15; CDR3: CASSEFGGSNEKLFF
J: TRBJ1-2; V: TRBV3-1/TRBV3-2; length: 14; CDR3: CASSHGQGPFGYTF